The rows below give T cell receptor beta chains drawn from one sample of a study of blood T cell repertoires in COVID-19. Clones were sequenced by immunoSEQ multiplex PCR, and TCRdb holds only the in-frame ones, with some missing. The sample has around 160,000 clones, around four fifths seen once. Sequencing was performed on peripheral blood. These TCRs come from a woman between 35 and 50 years old with active or convalescent COVID-19. The CDR3 runs from the conserved cysteine through the conserved F or W. The D gene is left open where the match is weak. Size values are once, few and many counts, or a class for expanded clones, and some rows have none.

CDR3 protein | CDR3 DNA | V gene | clone size | D gene | J gene
CASSSHLTPGYEQYF | TGTGCCAGCAGTTCACATCTGACCCCAGGCTACGAGCAGTACTTC | TRBV27 | few | - | TRBJ2-7
CASSQVGRERNSYEQYF | TGCGCCAGCAGCCAAGTGGGGAGGGAGCGGAACTCCTACGAGCAGTACTTC | TRBV4-1 | - | TRBD2 | TRBJ2-7
CASSTQAYGYTF | TGTGCCAGCTCCACCCAGGCCTATGGCTACACCTTC | TRBV5-6 | - | - | TRBJ1-2
CASADSPMGDEKLFF | TGTGCCAGTGCGGACAGCCCCATGGGGGACGAAAAACTGTTTTTT | TRBV19 | few | - | TRBJ1-4
CATSDRKNEQFF | TGTGCCACCAGTGACAGGAAAAATGAGCAGTTCTTC | TRBV24-1 | - | - | TRBJ2-1
CASSFGAYTEAFF | TGTGCCAGCAGTTTTGGGGCCTACACTGAAGCTTTCTTT | TRBV27 | - | - | TRBJ1-1
CASRTGLGYGYTF | TGTGCCAGCAGGACAGGGTTGGGCTATGGCTACACCTTC | TRBV28 | - | TRBD1 | TRBJ1-2
CASSSNSEKLFF | TGTGCCAGCAGTTCTAACAGTGAAAAACTGTTTTTT | TRBV28 | - | - | TRBJ1-4
CASGPGAAGVTEAFF | TGTGCCAGCGGACCAGGGGCTGCGGGCGTGACTGAAGCTTTCTTT | TRBV2 | - | - | TRBJ1-1
CASSRGMGTEGEKLFF | TGTGCCAGCAGCCGCGGCATGGGGACAGAGGGTGAAAAACTGTTTTTT | TRBV7-2 | - | TRBD1 | TRBJ1-4
CASSQDRQGGEKLFF | TGTGCCAGCAGCCAAGATCGGCAGGGCGGAGAAAAACTGTTTTTT | TRBV4-2 | - | - | TRBJ1-4
CASKTPGLENEKLFF | TGTGCCAGCAAGACCCCGGGACTGGAGAATGAAAAACTGTTTTTT | TRBV28 | - | - | TRBJ1-4
CASSPPTGVTYEQYF | TGCGCCAGCAGCCCCCCGACAGGGGTAACCTACGAGCAGTACTTC | TRBV5-1 | once | TRBD1 | TRBJ2-7
CASSLEAEGGLGTEAFF | TGTGCCAGCAGCTTGGAGGCAGAAGGGGGTTTGGGAACTGAAGCTTTCTTT | TRBV5-4 | once | - | TRBJ1-1
CASSLERGGTEAFF | TGCGCCAGCAGCTTAGAAAGGGGGGGCACTGAAGCTTTCTTT | TRBV5-1 | - | - | TRBJ1-1
CAIGQGLNYGYTF | TGTGCCATCGGACAGGGGTTGAACTATGGCTACACCTTC | TRBV10-3 | few | TRBD1 | TRBJ1-2
CASSLGGGSHVEQYF | TGTGCCAGCAGCTTGGGAGGGGGTAGCCACGTGGAGCAGTATTTT | TRBV11-3 | once | - | TRBJ2-3
CATSQYHSKGGSWTGELFF | TGTGCCACCAGCCAGTACCACTCCAAGGGAGGGTCCTGGACCGGGGAGCTGTTTTTT | TRBV24-1 | - | TRBD2 | TRBJ2-2
CASSFTAGTGTDTQYF | TGTGCCAGCAGTTTCACCGCCGGGACAGGGACCGATACGCAGTATTTT | TRBV27 | once | TRBD1 | TRBJ2-3
CASSQAHLYEQYF | TGCGCCAGCAGCCAGGCACATCTCTACGAGCAGTACTTC | TRBV4-3 | - | - | TRBJ2-7
CASSPPDTYNYGYTF | TGTGCCAGCAGTCCCCCGGACACCTATAACTATGGCTACACCTTC | TRBV28 | few | - | TRBJ1-2
CASSLVSGNTEAFF | TGTGCCAGCAGCTTAGTATCAGGGAACACTGAAGCTTTCTTT | TRBV7-8 | - | - | TRBJ1-1
CASSQDSNLNYGYTF | TGTGCCAGCAGTCAGGACAGCAACCTAAACTATGGCTACACCTTC | TRBV5-4 | - | - | TRBJ1-2
CATGGAWDEAFF | TGTGCCACCGGAGGGGCTTGGGATGAAGCTTTCTTT | TRBV15 | - | - | TRBJ1-1
CASNTDGDSGNTIYF | TGCGCCAGCAATACGGACGGGGACTCTGGAAACACCATATATTTT | TRBV10-2 | - | - | TRBJ1-3
CASSSARGGETQYF | TGTGCCAGCAGCTCCGCCCGGGGGGGCGAGACCCAGTACTTC | TRBV5-6 | - | TRBD2 | TRBJ2-5
CASSLVNRGLRETQYF | TGTGCCAGCAGCTTAGTGAACAGGGGACTCAGAGAGACCCAGTACTTC | TRBV11-2 | - | - | TRBJ2-5
CASSLGTSGMTDTQYF | TGCGCCAGCAGCTTGGGGACTAGCGGAATGACAGATACGCAGTATTTT | TRBV5-1 | - | TRBD2 | TRBJ2-3
CASSHEQGIYQPQHF | TGTGCCAGCAGCCATGAACAGGGGATTTATCAGCCCCAGCATTTT | TRBV14 | - | TRBD1 | TRBJ1-5
CASTGGAGGPDTQYF | TGTGCCAGCACCGGTGGGGCGGGGGGGCCTGATACGCAGTATTTT | TRBV7-2 | - | TRBD2 | TRBJ2-3
CASTRIESGNTIYF | TGTGCCAGCACGAGGATAGAGAGTGGAAACACCATATATTTT | TRBV21-1 | - | - | TRBJ1-3
CASSRQAKNTEAFF | TGTGCCAGCTCACGACAGGCCAAGAACACTGAAGCTTTCTTT | TRBV18 | - | - | TRBJ1-1
CASSPGLASTGELFF | TGTGCCAGCAGCCCCGGACTAGCGAGCACCGGGGAGCTGTTTTTT | TRBV5-6 | - | TRBD2 | TRBJ2-2
CASSGGTVYTF | TGTGCCAGCAGCGGGGGGACAGTCTACACCTTC | TRBV9 | - | TRBD1 | TRBJ1-2
CASSPWDSNTEAFF | TGTGCCAGCAGCCCCTGGGACTCGAACACTGAAGCTTTCTTT | TRBV3-1/TRBV3-2 | - | - | TRBJ1-1
CASSWDNSGANVLTF | TGTGCCAGCAGTTGGGACAACTCTGGGGCCAACGTCCTGACTTTC | TRBV28 | - | - | TRBJ2-6
CASRSDGLATDTQYF | TGTGCCAGCCGGAGCGACGGGTTAGCTACAGATACGCAGTATTTT | TRBV7-2 | - | - | TRBJ2-3
CASSSFMAAGNSPLHF | TGTGCCAGCAGCTCCTTTATGGCGGCCGGGAATTCACCCCTCCACTTT | TRBV3-1/TRBV3-2 | - | - | TRBJ1-6
CASSYTAESSYEQYF | TGTGCCAGCAGTTACACCGCGGAGAGCTCCTACGAGCAGTACTTC | TRBV6-2/TRBV6-3 | few | - | TRBJ2-7
CSVETPRSYNEQFF | TGCAGCGTCGAGACTCCGAGGTCCTACAATGAGCAGTTCTTC | TRBV29-1 | - | - | TRBJ2-1
CASSETWTANYGYTF | TGCGCCAGCAGTGAAACCTGGACAGCTAACTATGGCTACACCTTC | TRBV10-2 | - | - | TRBJ1-2
CASRDPGGPGYTF | TGTGCCAGCAGGGACCCGGGGGGACCCGGCTACACCTTC | TRBV6-5 | - | - | TRBJ1-2